Following are 22 T cell receptor beta chains from one sample sequenced in a study of Graves' ophthalmopathy and Graves' hyperthyroidism. RNA transcripts provided the template for amplifying TCR beta CDR3 regions. Scientists carried out first-round RT-PCR using HTBI primers and then a second-round multiplex PCR. TCRdb reprocessed the multiplex PCR reads via MiXCR and lists one record per CDR3 protein. This sample carries hundreds of thousands of distinct CDR3 sequences, just over 15% of them seen once, and the ten largest clones take roughly 7%. The source material was peripheral blood. These receptors came from a woman aged 18-29 years with stable Graves' hyperthyroidism.

With respect to this clonotype: A read error may explain this, as a much larger clone is one base away. This chain uses TRBV7-9 with TRBJ1-2; weak D call: TRBD1 (5 bases). This CDR3 spans 14 amino acids. Germline V gene data show CDR1 as SEHNR and CDR2 as FQNEAQ (reference sequence). This CDR3 is CASSPADSNYGCTF. CDR3 in DNA: TGTGCCAGCAGCCCTGCTGACAGTAACTATGGCTGCACCTTC.

This clonotype has a count of ten or more. The rearrangement joins TRBV7-8 to TRBJ1-3; a possible D gene is TRBD1 (5 bases). Germline loops: CDR1 SGHVS, CDR2 FQNEAQ. This CDR3 is 16 amino acids long. Trimming pared 2 bases from V and 1 base from J, leaving 12 bases between. In nucleotides, the CDR3 is TGTGCCAGCAGCTTAAGGGGACCGATTTCTGGAAACACCATATATTTT. This encodes CASSLRGPISGNTIYF. The entire variable domain, with the rest obtained from reference TRBV7-8 and TRBJ1-3, is as follows: GAGVSQSPRYKVAKRGQDVALRCDPISGHVSLFWYQQALGQGPEFLTYFQNEAQLDKSGLPSDRFFAERPEGSVSTLKIQRTQQEDSAVYLCASSLRGPISGNTIYFGEGSWLTVV.

This clonotype showed up just a few times. The chain couples TRBV28 to TRBJ2-7; TRBD1 agrees at 7 bases. The CDR3 length is 14 residues. J was trimmed by 5 bases and V by 1 base; bases with no gene match: 5. The germline V gene encodes CDR1 MDHEN and CDR2 SYDVKM. In DNA, the CDR3 is TGTGCCAGCAGTTTATCGACAGGGATCCACGAGCAGTACTTC. Its protein product is CASSLSTGIHEQYF.

There are many counts of this clonotype. The V call is TRBV15, the J call TRBJ2-7, with 12 bases aligning to TRBD2. Looked up from germline, CDR1 is LNHNV and CDR2 is YYDKDF (reference sequence). J was trimmed by 5 bases and V by 0 bases; bases with no gene match: 5. The CDR3 length is 16 residues. The CDR3: CATSRELAGGTDEQYF. In DNA, the CDR3 is TGTGCCACCAGCAGAGAACTAGCGGGGGGCACCGACGAGCAGTACTTC. Full variable domain (rest looked up from reference TRBV15 and TRBJ2-7): DAMVIQNPRYQVTQFGKPVTLSCSQTLNHNVMYWYQQKSSQAPKLLFHYYDKDFNNEADTPDNFQSRRPNTSFCFLDIRSPGLGDTAMYLCATSRELAGGTDEQYFGPGTRLTVT.

On this clonotype: This may arise from a read error, as a much more abundant clone is one base away. V and J are TRBV7-6 and TRBJ1-6; D might be TRBD1 (6 bases). Germline CDR1 SGHVS, CDR2 FNYEAQ. V gave up 7 bases and J gave up 8 bases, with 18 bases separating them. The CDR3 has 15 residues. CDR3 amino acids: CASIFTSGVDSPLHF. The CDR3 DNA is TGTGCCAGCATCTTCACTTCAGGGGTGGATTCACCCCTCCACTTT.

This clonotype was counted at least ten times. A read error may account for a junction end that differs from germline. V and J are TRBV5-1 and TRBJ2-5, with D possibly called TRBD1 or TRBD2 (5 bases each). This CDR3 has 15 residues. Germline V gene data show CDR1 as SGHRS and CDR2 as YFSETQ. As DNA, the CDR3 is TGCGCCAGCGGCTTGCAGTGGGGGATCCAAGAGACCCAGTACTTC. Protein sequence: CASGLQWGIQETQYF.

This clonotype was seen many times. This chain connects TRBV6-1 to TRBJ1-5; the match to TRBD1 covers 8 bases. CDR3 size: 15 residues. The ends lost 6 bases at V and 1 base at J; junction bases unmatched: 5. CDR1 and CDR2 from the germline V gene are MNHNS and SASEGT. In nucleotides, the CDR3 is TGTGCCAGCAGAAGACAGGGGCAAAGCAATCAGCCCCAGCATTTT. The encoded protein is CASRRQGQSNQPQHF.

The chain links TRBV12-3 or TRBV12-4 to TRBJ2-5, with a weak D call TRBD1 (6 bases). CDR3 size: 14 residues. Trimming took 7 bases from V and 2 from J, leaving 14 bases between them. In DNA, the CDR3 is TGTGCCAGCACTGATTGGACAGCACAAGAGACCCAGTACTTC. This gives the protein CASTDWTAQETQYF.

The table lists this clonotype with a few counts. This chain uses TRBV12-3 or TRBV12-4 with TRBJ1-5, with 8 bases identical to TRBD1. The CDR3 is made up of 15 amino acids. J was trimmed by 6 bases and V by 2 bases; bases with no gene match: 6. The CDR3 DNA sequence: TGTGCCAGCAGTTTACGGACAGGGTGGGGTCAGCCCCAGCATTTT. Amino acid sequence: CASSLRTGWGQPQHF.

This clonotype was picked up a small number of times. The CDR3 DNA is TGCAGCGTTGAAGATATTGGGACAGGAAAATACGAGCAGTACTTC. It translates to CSVEDIGTGKYEQYF. The V call is TRBV29-1, the J call TRBJ2-7; 8 nucleotides agree with TRBD1. J was trimmed by 4 bases and V by 0 bases; bases with no gene match: 8. This CDR3 region has 15 residues. Germline loops: CDR1 SQVTM, CDR2 ANQGSEA.

This clonotype was detected ten times or more. CDR3 DNA sequence: TGTGCCAGCAGGGAGGGGGCCGGGGAGCTGTTTTTT. It translates to CASREGAGELFF. The chain joins TRBV28 to TRBJ2-2; either TRBD1 or TRBD2 may fit D (6 bases each). Germline values: CDR1 MDHEN, CDR2 SYDVKM. The CDR3 contains 12 residues. Trimming took 6 bases from V and 6 from J, leaving 8 bases between them.

Turning to this clonotype: The junction departs from germline at one end; a sequencing error may be responsible. V gene TRBV27 combines with J gene TRBJ1-1; D gene uncertain. The CDR3 consists of 14 residues. Germline-derived CDR1 and CDR2 are MNHEY and SMNVEV (reference sequence). CDR3 in DNA: TGTGTCAGCGCTCCTAGGAGATTGAACACTGAAGCTTTCTTT. It is translated as CVSAPRRLNTEAFF.

This clonotype was seen at least ten times. V is TRBV5-1 and J is TRBJ2-7, with D uncertain. Per the germline V gene, CDR1 is SGHRS and CDR2 is YFSETQ. The germline V and J ends were trimmed by 2 bases and 4 bases, with 13 bases remaining between them. The CDR3 is 14 amino acids. The CDR3 DNA reads as TGCGCCAGCAGCTTTGGAAGGGCCGGATACGAGCAGTACTTC. It specifies CASSFGRAGYEQYF.

This clonotype was picked up many times. CDR3 sequence (DNA): TGTGCCAGCGGACCACATTATTACGAGCAGTACTTC. It codes for CASGPHYYEQYF. The V call is TRBV27, the J call TRBJ2-7, with unresolved D. The CDR3 totals 12 residues. The V end lost 8 bases, the J end lost 4 bases, and 12 bases lay between the germline ends. Germline V gene sequence: CDR1 MNHEY, CDR2 SMNVEV (reference sequence).

This clonotype was counted between two and nine times. A junction boundary mismatches the germline segment, possibly from a read error. The J gene is TRBJ1-1, the V gene TRBV2; possible D gene TRBD1, 6 bases. CDR3 length: 17 amino acids. CDR1 and CDR2 (germline): SNHLY, FYNNEI. The CDR3 nucleotides are TGTGCCAGCAGAGAACCCACGCAGGATAGGGGGAACGCTGAAGCTTTCTTT. It translates to CASREPTQDRGNAEAFF.

This chain links TRBV5-1 with TRBJ1-2; no definite D call. There are 14 residues in the CDR3. From germline, CDR1 is SGHRS and CDR2 YFSETQ. The V end lost 4 bases, the J end lost 5 bases, and 15 bases lay between the germline ends. This CDR3 is CASSGISGYYGYTF. CDR3 sequence (DNA): TGCGCCAGCAGCGGGATTAGCGGGTATTATGGCTACACCTTC.

As concerns this clonotype: A much larger clonotype is one base distant, so this may be a read error. This sequence joins TRBV19 and TRBJ1-5; D remains ambiguous. Germline V gene data show CDR1 as LNHDA and CDR2 as SQIVND (reference sequence). The CDR3 spans 12 residues. In DNA form, the CDR3 reads TGTGTCAGTAACGTATTTAATCAGCCCCAGCATTTT. The encoded protein is CVSNVFNQPQHF.

This clonotype was observed a few times. The chain combines TRBV7-2 with TRBJ2-2; D remains unclear. Trimming took 6 bases from V and 4 from J, leaving 9 bases between them. The length of the CDR3 is 13 residues. The germline V gene has CDR1 SGHTA and CDR2 FQGNSA. Here the CDR3 reads CASRTVGTGELFF. The CDR3 coding sequence is TGTGCCAGCAGAACAGTGGGCACCGGGGAGCTGTTTTTT.

The CDR3 here is CASSIDQRTDYEQYF. CDR3 coding DNA: TGTGCCAGTAGTATAGATCAGAGAACAGACTACGAGCAGTACTTC. V is TRBV19 and J is TRBJ2-7; D not certain. Germline CDR1 LNHDA, CDR2 SQIVND (reference sequence). Trimming removed 0 bases from V and 3 bases from J, with 12 bases in between. The CDR3 is 15 residues long. Full variable domain (outside the CDR3, taken from reference TRBV19 and TRBJ2-7): DGGITQSPKYLFRKEGQNVTLSCEQNLNHDAMYWYRQDPGQGLRLIYYSQIVNDFQKGDIAEGYSVSREKKESFPLTVTSAQKNPTAFYLCASSIDQRTDYEQYFGPGTRLTVT.

This clonotype has just a few counts. The V and J genes are TRBV12-3 or TRBV12-4 and TRBJ2-5; D uncertain. The V gene lost 5 bases and the J gene lost 2 bases, with 12 bases spanning the gap. This CDR3 region has 14 residues. The CDR3 spells CASSPRRPQETQYF. CDR3 bases: TGTGCCAGCAGTCCACGACGGCCTCAAGAGACCCAGTACTTC.

The table lists this clonotype with many counts. In nucleotides, the CDR3 is TGCAGCGTTGAACCTGATCCAGCCGGGGAGCAGTACTTC. Its translation is CSVEPDPAGEQYF. The chain uses TRBV29-1 and TRBJ2-7; D uncertain. The germline V and J ends were trimmed by 2 bases and 7 bases, with 15 bases remaining between them. This CDR3 comprises 13 residues. Germline lookup yields CDR1 SQVTM and CDR2 ANQGSEA.

Many counts were recorded for this clonotype. The genes are TRBV4-1 and TRBJ1-6; D gene uncertain. Germline V gene sequence: CDR1 MGHRA, CDR2 YSYEKL. Trimming took 4 bases from V and 0 from J, leaving 1 base between them. The CDR3 covers 13 residues. In DNA, the CDR3 is TGCGCCAGCAGCCTCTCCTATAATTCACCCCTCCACTTT. Its protein is CASSLSYNSPLHF.